This T cell receptor beta chain comes out of a study of blood T cell repertoires in COVID-19. The wider study: Sources were T cells, B-cell-depleted T cells, or PBMCs; the material itself was cDNA or gDNA.

From germline, CDR1 is MDHEN and CDR2 SYDVKM. V dropped 6 bases and J dropped 2 bases, with 19 bases sitting between them. The CDR3 contains 16 residues. Under the authors' procedure: Amplifying reference gene primers gave estimates of nucleated cell counts. Assay used: immunoSEQ multiplex PCR; TCRdb lists only in-frame clones, some missing. D and trimming come from the DNA, and the V and J calls and clone size come from that table. The repertoire consists of some 170,000 clones, with roughly 87% occurring once and the leading ten covering roughly 8.1%. Input material: peripheral blood. The TCR was taken from a woman aged 70-85 years with acute or convalescent COVID-19. The genes are TRBV28 and TRBJ1-2, with D tentatively TRBD1 (6 bases). The CDR3 DNA is TGTGCCAGCAGCCCTACTACAGGGTTCCCAAACTATGGCTACACCTTC. Translated: CASSPTTGFPNYGYTF.